The sequence of this TCR beta chain was determined in a study of blood T cell repertoires in COVID-19. On the study more broadly: The samples span acute and convalescent COVID-19 from the United States, Italy and Spain. The cDNA or gDNA used as material had been derived from T cells, B-cell-depleted T cells, or PBMCs.

As processed by the authors: Amplifying reference gene primers gave estimates of nucleated cell counts. Sequencing used immunoSEQ multiplex PCR; TCRdb keeps in-frame clones, though not all of them. Clonal size and the V and J genes are those of that table, whereas D and trimming came from the DNA. The data show under 200,000 clones, under 85% seen once. The germline CDR1 and CDR2 sequences are SGDLS and YYNGEE. The V end was cut by 0 bases, the J end by 1 base, with 13 bases between. This CDR3 contains 16 residues. The receptor was derived from a woman older than 75 with acute or convalescent COVID-19. The sequenced sample was peripheral blood. The genes are TRBV9 and TRBJ1-1; a possible D gene is TRBD1 (6 bases). CDR3 region: CASSVGAGATNTEAFF. In nucleotides, the CDR3 is TGTGCCAGCAGCGTAGGCGCAGGGGCAACGAACACTGAAGCTTTCTTT.